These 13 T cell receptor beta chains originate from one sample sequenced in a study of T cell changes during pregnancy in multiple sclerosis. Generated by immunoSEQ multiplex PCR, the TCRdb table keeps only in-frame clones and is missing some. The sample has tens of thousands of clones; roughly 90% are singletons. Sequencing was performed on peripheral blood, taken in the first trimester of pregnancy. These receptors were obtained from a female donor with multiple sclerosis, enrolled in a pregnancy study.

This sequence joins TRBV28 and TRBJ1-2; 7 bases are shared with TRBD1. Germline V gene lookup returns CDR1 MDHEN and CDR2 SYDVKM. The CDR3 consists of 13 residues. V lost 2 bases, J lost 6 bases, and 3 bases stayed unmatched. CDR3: CASSLKGAHGYTF. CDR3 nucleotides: TGTGCCAGCAGTTTAAAGGGGGCTCATGGCTACACCTTC.

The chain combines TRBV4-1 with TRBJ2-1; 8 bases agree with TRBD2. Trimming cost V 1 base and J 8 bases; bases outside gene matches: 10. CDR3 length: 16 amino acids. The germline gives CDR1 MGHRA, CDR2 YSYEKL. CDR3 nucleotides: TGCGCCAGCAGCCAAGGGGGGGTAGCGGGGTCGGATGAGCAGTTCTTC. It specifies CASSQGGVAGSDEQFF.

The CDR3 DNA reads as TGCGCCAGCAGTGAGTTGCGGGGCACCACCGGGGAGCTGTTTTTT. It specifies CASSELRGTTGELFF. This chain joins TRBV10-1 and TRBJ2-2; D is possibly TRBD2 (6 bases). From germline, CDR1 is WNHNN and CDR2 SYGVQD (reference sequence). This CDR3 comprises 15 residues. V lost 1 base, J lost 4 bases, and 10 bases lay in between.

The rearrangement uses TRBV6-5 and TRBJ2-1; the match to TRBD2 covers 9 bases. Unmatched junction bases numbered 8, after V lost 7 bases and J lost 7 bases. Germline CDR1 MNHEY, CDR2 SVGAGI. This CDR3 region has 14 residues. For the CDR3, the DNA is TGTGCCAGCACCACTGGCGGGAGGGATAATGAGCAGTTCTTC. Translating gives CASTTGGRDNEQFF.

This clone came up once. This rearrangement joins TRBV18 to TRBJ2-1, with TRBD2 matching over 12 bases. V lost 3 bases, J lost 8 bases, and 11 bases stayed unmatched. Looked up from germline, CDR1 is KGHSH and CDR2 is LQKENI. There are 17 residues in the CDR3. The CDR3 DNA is TGTGCCAGCTCACCGAGTCGGGCTAGCGGGAGGGCGCATGAGCAGTTCTTC. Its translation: CASSPSRASGRAHEQFF.

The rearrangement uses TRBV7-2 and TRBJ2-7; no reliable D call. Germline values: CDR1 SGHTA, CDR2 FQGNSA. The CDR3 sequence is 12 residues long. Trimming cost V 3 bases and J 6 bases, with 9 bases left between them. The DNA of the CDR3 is TGTGCCAGCAGCTTCGTCTTCTTCGAGCAGTACTTC. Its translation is CASSFVFFEQYF.

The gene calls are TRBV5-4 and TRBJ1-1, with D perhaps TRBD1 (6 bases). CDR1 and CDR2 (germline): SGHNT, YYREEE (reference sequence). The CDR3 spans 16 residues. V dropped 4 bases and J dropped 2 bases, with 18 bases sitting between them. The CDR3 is CASSPSPGTPNTEAFF. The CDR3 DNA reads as TGTGCCAGCAGCCCCTCCCCCGGGACACCAAACACTGAAGCTTTCTTT.

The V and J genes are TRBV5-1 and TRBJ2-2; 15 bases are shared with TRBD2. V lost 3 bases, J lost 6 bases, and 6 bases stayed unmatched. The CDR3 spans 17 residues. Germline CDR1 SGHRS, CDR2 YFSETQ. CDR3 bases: TGCGCCAGCAGCTCGGGACTAGCGGGAGGTGAGGCCGGGGAGCTGTTTTTT. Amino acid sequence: CASSSGLAGGEAGELFF. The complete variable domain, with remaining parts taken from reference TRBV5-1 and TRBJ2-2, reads KAGVTQTPRYLIKTRGQQVTLSCSPISGHRSVSWYQQTPGQGLQFLFEYFSETQRNKGNFPGRFSGRQFSNSRSEMNVSTLELGDSALYLCASSSGLAGGEAGELFFGEGSRLTVL.

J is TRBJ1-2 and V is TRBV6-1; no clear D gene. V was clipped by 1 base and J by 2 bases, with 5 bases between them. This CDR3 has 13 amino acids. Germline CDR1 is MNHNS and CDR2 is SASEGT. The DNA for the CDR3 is TGTGCCAGCAGTGAAGGGCGGAACTATGGCTACACCTTC. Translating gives CASSEGRNYGYTF.

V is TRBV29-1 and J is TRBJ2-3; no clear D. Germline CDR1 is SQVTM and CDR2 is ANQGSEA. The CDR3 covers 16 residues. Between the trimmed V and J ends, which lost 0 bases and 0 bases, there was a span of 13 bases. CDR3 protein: CSVEEVPGISTDTQYF. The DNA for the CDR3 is TGCAGCGTTGAAGAAGTCCCCGGTATTAGCACAGATACGCAGTATTTT.

The CDR3, as DNA: TGTGCCAGCAGGGGCAGCATGAACACTGAAGCTTTCTTT. This encodes CASRGSMNTEAFF. The chain links TRBV7-3 to TRBJ1-1; D ambiguous. V lost 6 bases to trimming and J lost 0 bases, with 8 bases between them. Looked up from germline, CDR1 is SGHTA and CDR2 is FQGTGA. This CDR3 spans 13 amino acids.

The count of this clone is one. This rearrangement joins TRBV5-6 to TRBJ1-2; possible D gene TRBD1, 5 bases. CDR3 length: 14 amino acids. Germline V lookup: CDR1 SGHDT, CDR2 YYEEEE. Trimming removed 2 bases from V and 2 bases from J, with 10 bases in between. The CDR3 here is CASSFWQGNYGYTF. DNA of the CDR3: TGTGCCAGCAGCTTTTGGCAGGGAAACTATGGCTACACCTTC.

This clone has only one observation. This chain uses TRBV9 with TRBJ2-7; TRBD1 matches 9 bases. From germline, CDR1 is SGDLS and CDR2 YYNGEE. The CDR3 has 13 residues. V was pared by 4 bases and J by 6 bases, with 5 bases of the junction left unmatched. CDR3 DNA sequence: TGTGCCAGCAGCCCATGGGACAGGGCCGAGCAGTACTTC. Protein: CASSPWDRAEQYF.